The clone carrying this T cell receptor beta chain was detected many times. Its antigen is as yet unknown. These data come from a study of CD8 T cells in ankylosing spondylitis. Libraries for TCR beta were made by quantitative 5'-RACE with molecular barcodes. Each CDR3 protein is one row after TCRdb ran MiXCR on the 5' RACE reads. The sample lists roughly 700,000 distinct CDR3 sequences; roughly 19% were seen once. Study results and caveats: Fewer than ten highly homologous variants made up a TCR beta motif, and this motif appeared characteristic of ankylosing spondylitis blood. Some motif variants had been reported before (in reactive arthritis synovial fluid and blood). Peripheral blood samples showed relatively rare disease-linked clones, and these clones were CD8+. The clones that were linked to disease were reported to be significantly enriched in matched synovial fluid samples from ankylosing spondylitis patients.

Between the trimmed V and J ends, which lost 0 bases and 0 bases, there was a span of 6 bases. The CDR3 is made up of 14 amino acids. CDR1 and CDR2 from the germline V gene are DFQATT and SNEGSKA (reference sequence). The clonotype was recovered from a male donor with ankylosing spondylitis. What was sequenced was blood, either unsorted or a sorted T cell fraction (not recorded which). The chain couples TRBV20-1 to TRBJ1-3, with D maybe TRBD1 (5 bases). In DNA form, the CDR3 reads TGCAGTGCTAGAGACAGGGTCTCTGGAAACACCATATATTTT. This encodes CSARDRVSGNTIYF.